The clone carrying this TCR beta chain is large. The data are from a study of long-term antiretroviral therapy in people with HIV. The V gene lost 5 bases and the J gene lost 6 bases, with 17 bases spanning the gap. Germline CDR1 is SGHVS and CDR2 is FQNEAQ. This CDR3 region has 15 residues. With survey level as its setting, the immunoSEQ assay was v3.0. The table came from immunoSEQ multiplex PCR; TCRdb's copy has only in-frame clones and leaves some out. The table records several thousand clones, under 80% of them present only once. The V and J genes are TRBV7-8 and TRBJ1-3; perhaps TRBD1 as D (6 bases). The source is a man in his forties with HIV. This material consisted of unsorted PBMCs, taken 0.5 years before starting antiretroviral therapy. This chain's CDR3 is CASSPDQGLENTIYF. The CDR3, as DNA: TGTGCCAGCAGCCCGGACCAGGGGCTGGAAAACACCATATATTTT.